The clone carrying this TCR beta chain was seen just once. This entry is derived from a study of blood T cell repertoires in COVID-19. In the original workflow: Reference gene primer amplification gave estimated nucleated cell counts. The method was immunoSEQ multiplex PCR; TCRdb's version includes in-frame clones alone and lacks a portion of them. The DNA gave D and trimming, while V, J and clone size come from that table. The table records approximately 130,000 clones, 75% to 90% of them present only once. Each recovered donor of Cohort 3 presented with two negative PCRs, clearance, or symptom resolution. The germline V gene encodes CDR1 MNHNY and CDR2 SVGAGI (reference sequence). The CDR3 has 16 residues. Trimming removed 0 bases at V and 0 bases at J, with 10 bases between.

J is TRBJ2-3 and V is TRBV6-6; perhaps TRBD2 as D (5 bases). The sequence came from a man between 25 and 39 years old who had recovered from COVID-19. Input material: PBMCs or T cells enriched from blood (not recorded which). Here the CDR3 DNA reads TGTGCCAGCAGTTACTCGCCGGGGTTCAGCACAGATACGCAGTATTTT. Amino acid sequence: CASSYSPGFSTDTQYF.